The 17 T cell receptor beta chains below come from one sample, sequenced in a study of CD8+ T cells in alopecia areata. Isolated RNA was reverse transcribed into cDNA used as the sequencing template. TCRdb keeps only in-frame clones here, not all; method: immunoSEQ multiplex PCR. The table has around 140,000 clones, about 60% seen once; the top ten hold about 6%. Sequenced material: CD4+ T cells sorted from blood, taken at week 0. The receptors were gathered from a human donor with alopecia areata.

The V call is TRBV28, the J call TRBJ1-1; unclear D gene. Germline V gene sequence: CDR1 MDHEN, CDR2 SYDVKM. V lost 6 bases and J lost 7, with 9 bases in between. CDR3 size: 11 residues. CDR3 DNA sequence: TGTGCCAGCAGGGAGGCAGTTGAAGCTTTCTTT. As protein: CASREAVEAFF.

This chain uses TRBV7-9 with TRBJ2-5; D is unclear. CDR3 length: 15 residues. Deletions cut 0 bases from V and 1 base from J, with 9 bases between. Germline V gives CDR1 SEHNR, CDR2 FQNEAQ (reference sequence). The CDR3 DNA reads as TGTGCCAGCAGCTTAGCCGGTGTACTCCAAGAGACCCAGTACTTC. Translation: CASSLAGVLQETQYF. Drawing the rest from reference TRBV7-9 and TRBJ2-5, the complete variable domain is DTGVSQNPRHKITKRGQNVTFRCDPISEHNRLYWYRQTLGQGPEFLTYFQNEAQLEKSRLLSDRFSAERPKGSFSTLEIQRTEQGDSAMYLCASSLAGVLQETQYFGPGTRLLVL.

This clone has more than one count but fewer than ten. The chain couples TRBV7-2 to TRBJ2-5; D call uncertain. V was cut by 0 bases and J by 0 bases, with 8 bases left in between. The CDR3 totals 15 residues. The V gene's germline CDR1 is SGHTA and CDR2 FQGNSA. CDR3 DNA sequence: TGTGCCAGCAGCTTAGCGCCAGGTTACCAAGAGACCCAGTACTTC. This encodes CASSLAPGYQETQYF.

The rearrangement joins TRBV19 to TRBJ1-2, with D maybe TRBD1 (5 bases). Trimming removed 4 bases at V and 2 bases at J, with 14 bases between. Germline V gives CDR1 LNHDA, CDR2 SQIVND (reference sequence). The CDR3 has 15 residues. CDR3 nucleotides: TGTGCCAGTAGTAAGGAGGGGACCGAAAACTATGGCTACACCTTC. As protein: CASSKEGTENYGYTF.

Only a few counts were recorded for this clone. The chain links TRBV25-1 to TRBJ2-2, with D tentatively TRBD1 or TRBD2 (5 bases each). Trimming removed 3 bases from V and 4 bases from J, with 21 bases in between. Germline-derived CDR1 and CDR2 are MGHDK and SYGVNS. There are 18 residues in the CDR3. This CDR3 reads CASSDHEGVRGATGELFF. The CDR3 region has the DNA TGTGCCAGCAGTGACCATGAGGGCGTACGAGGGGCCACCGGGGAGCTGTTTTTT.

This clone was picked up a small number of times. The chain is built from TRBV15 and TRBJ1-6; D gene uncertain. The CDR3 is 14 residues long. Germline V lookup: CDR1 LNHNV, CDR2 YYDKDF (reference sequence). Trimming stripped 3 bases from V and 9 bases from J, with 12 bases between. This chain's CDR3 is CATSSWRKASPLHF. CDR3 coding DNA: TGTGCCACCAGCAGTTGGCGAAAAGCTTCACCCCTCCACTTT.

The rearrangement joins TRBV2 to TRBJ2-2; weak D call: TRBD2 (6 bases). With 6 bases removed from V and 2 bases from J, the gap between germline ends came to 13 bases. The CDR3 extends over 15 amino acids. Germline V gives CDR1 SNHLY, CDR2 FYNNEI. For the CDR3, the DNA is TGTGCCAGCAGGGAGGGGAGCTACAACACCGGGGAGCTGTTTTTT. Its translation is CASREGSYNTGELFF. Full variable domain (missing parts from reference TRBV2 and TRBJ2-2): EPEVTQTPSHQVTQMGQEVILRCVPISNHLYFYWYRQILGQKVEFLVSFYNNEISEKSEIFDDQFSVERPDGSNFTLKIRSTKLEDSAMYFCASREGSYNTGELFFGEGSRLTVL.

The chain couples TRBV5-1 to TRBJ2-3, with D possibly being TRBD2 (6 bases). Germline CDR1 is SGHRS and CDR2 is YFSETQ. V lost 4 bases and J 4 bases, leaving 19 bases between the germline ends. This CDR3 spans 16 amino acids. The DNA of the CDR3 is TGCGCCAGCAGCCTCGGTAATAGCGGTACATCAGATACGCAGTATTTT. Translated, it gives CASSLGNSGTSDTQYF.

Concerning this clone: This CDR3 is also generated by other DNA sequences in the sample. In DNA, the CDR3 is TGCGCCAGCAGCTTGGACAGGGGTGGCACTGAAGCTTTCTTT. Translated, it gives CASSLDRGGTEAFF. The V gene is TRBV5-1, the J gene TRBJ1-1, with 7 positions matching TRBD1. This CDR3 comprises 14 residues. V gave up 0 bases and J gave up 4 bases; unmatched junction bases: 3. CDR1 and CDR2 (germline): SGHRS, YFSETQ. Full variable domain (missing parts from reference TRBV5-1 and TRBJ1-1): KAGVTQTPRYLIKTRGQQVTLSCSPISGHRSVSWYQQTPGQGLQFLFEYFSETQRNKGNFPGRFSGRQFSNSRSEMNVSTLELGDSALYLCASSLDRGGTEAFFGQGTRLTVV.

The CDR3: CASSPTWTENSPLHF. The CDR3 coding sequence is TGTGCCAGCTCACCCACGTGGACAGAAAATTCACCCCTCCACTTT. The genes are TRBV18 and TRBJ1-6; D may be TRBD1 (6 bases). The CDR3 length is 15 residues. The V end lost 3 bases, the J end lost 7 bases, and 13 bases lay between the germline ends. Germline CDR1 and CDR2: KGHSH and LQKENI.

The rearrangement joins TRBV5-1 to TRBJ2-7; 10 bases align to TRBD1. The CDR3 totals 13 residues. The germline V gene encodes CDR1 SGHRS and CDR2 YFSETQ. V shed 4 bases and J 8 bases; nucleotides not matched to a gene: 6. CDR3 in amino acids: CASSNDRGQKQYF. The CDR3, as DNA: TGCGCCAGCAGCAACGACAGGGGGCAAAAGCAGTACTTC.

This chain joins TRBV5-1 and TRBJ2-5; 7 bases map to TRBD1. After removal of 4 bases from V and 1 base from J, the junction contained 4 bases not matched to a gene. Germline loops: CDR1 SGHRS, CDR2 YFSETQ. The CDR3 covers 14 residues. The CDR3 region is CASSTGQPQETQYF. CDR3 bases: TGCGCCAGCAGCACGGGACAGCCCCAAGAGACCCAGTACTTC.

This clone appeared a few times. V gene TRBV30 combines with J gene TRBJ1-2; D not resolved. Germline CDR1 and CDR2: GTSNPN and SVGIG (reference sequence). This CDR3 is built from 14 residues. Trimming removed 2 bases at V and 5 bases at J, with 15 bases between. In DNA, the CDR3 is TGTGCCTGGAGTTCCAAAAACACGGGGTATGGCTACACCTTC. Protein sequence: CAWSSKNTGYGYTF.

This chain joins TRBV18 and TRBJ2-6, with unresolved D. CDR3 length equals 16 residues. Germline loops: CDR1 KGHSH, CDR2 LQKENI. Deletions cut 0 bases from V and 1 base from J, with 7 bases between. CDR3 nucleotide sequence: TGTGCCAGCTCACCACCGACGATTTCTGGGGCCAACGTCCTGACTTTC. This encodes CASSPPTISGANVLTF.

The V gene is TRBV25-1, the J gene TRBJ2-7; no firm D call. The CDR3 covers 11 residues. CDR1 and CDR2 from the germline V gene are MGHDK and SYGVNS. V lost 7 bases and J lost 3, with 7 bases in between. The CDR3 protein is CASMGFYEQYF. CDR3 sequence (DNA): TGTGCCAGCATGGGGTTCTACGAGCAGTACTTC.

The V and J genes are TRBV7-2 and TRBJ2-1; D remains unclear. V lost 7 bases and J 1 base, leaving 8 bases between the germline ends. The CDR3 covers 13 residues. The germline gives CDR1 SGHTA, CDR2 FQGNSA. CDR3 loop: CASKRPSYNEQFF. As DNA, the CDR3 is TGTGCCAGCAAGAGGCCATCCTACAATGAGCAGTTCTTC. Full variable domain (remainder filled in from reference TRBV7-2 and TRBJ2-1): GAGVSQSPSNKVTEKGKDVELRCDPISGHTALYWYRQSLGQGLEFLIYFQGNSAPDKSGLPSDRFSAERTGGSVSTLTIQRTQQEDSAVYLCASKRPSYNEQFFGPGTRLTVL.

This clone was found a few times. The chain combines TRBV7-2 with TRBJ2-7, with D perhaps TRBD2 (6 bases). The germline V gene has CDR1 SGHTA and CDR2 FQGNSA. The CDR3 covers 14 residues. V lost 7 bases to trimming and J lost 3 bases, with 16 bases between them. The CDR3 DNA reads as TGTGCCAGCACGTACCGGGACTTCAGCTACGAGCAGTACTTC. This codes for CASTYRDFSYEQYF. The variable domain in full, completed from reference TRBV7-2 and TRBJ2-7, reads GAGVSQSPSNKVTEKGKDVELRCDPISGHTALYWYRQSLGQGLEFLIYFQGNSAPDKSGLPSDRFSAERTGGSVSTLTIQRTQQEDSAVYLCASTYRDFSYEQYFGPGTRLTVT.